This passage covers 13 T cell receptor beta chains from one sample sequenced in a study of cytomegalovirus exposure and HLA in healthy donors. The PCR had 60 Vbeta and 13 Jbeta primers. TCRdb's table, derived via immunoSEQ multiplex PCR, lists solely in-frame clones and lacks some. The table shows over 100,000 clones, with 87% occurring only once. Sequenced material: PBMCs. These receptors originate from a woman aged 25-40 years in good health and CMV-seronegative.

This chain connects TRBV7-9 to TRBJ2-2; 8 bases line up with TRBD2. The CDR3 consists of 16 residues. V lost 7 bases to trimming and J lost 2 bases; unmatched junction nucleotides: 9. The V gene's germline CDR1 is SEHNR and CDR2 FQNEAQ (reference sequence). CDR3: CASTPRGGLNTGELFF. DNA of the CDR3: TGTGCCAGCACCCCCCGGGGGGGCTTAAACACCGGGGAGCTGTTTTTT.

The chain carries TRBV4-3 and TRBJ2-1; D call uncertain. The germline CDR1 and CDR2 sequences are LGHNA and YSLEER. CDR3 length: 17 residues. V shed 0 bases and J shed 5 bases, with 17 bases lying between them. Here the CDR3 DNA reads TGCGCCAGCAGCCAAGATTGGGCCCTTCCGAAGAACAATGAGCAGTTCTTC. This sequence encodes CASSQDWALPKNNEQFF.

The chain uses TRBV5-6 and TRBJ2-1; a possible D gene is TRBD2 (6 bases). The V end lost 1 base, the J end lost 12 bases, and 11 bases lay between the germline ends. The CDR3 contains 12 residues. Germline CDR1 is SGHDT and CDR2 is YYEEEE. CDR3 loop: CASSLPGTLQFF. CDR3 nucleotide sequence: TGTGCCAGCAGCTTGCCCGGGACTCTGCAGTTCTTC.

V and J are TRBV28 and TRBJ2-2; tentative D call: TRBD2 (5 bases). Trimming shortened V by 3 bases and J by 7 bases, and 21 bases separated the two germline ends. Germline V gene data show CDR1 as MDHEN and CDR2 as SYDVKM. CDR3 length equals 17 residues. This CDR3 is CASSFVRFRGLNGELFF. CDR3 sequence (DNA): TGTGCCAGCAGTTTCGTAAGGTTTCGGGGATTGAACGGGGAGCTGTTTTTT.

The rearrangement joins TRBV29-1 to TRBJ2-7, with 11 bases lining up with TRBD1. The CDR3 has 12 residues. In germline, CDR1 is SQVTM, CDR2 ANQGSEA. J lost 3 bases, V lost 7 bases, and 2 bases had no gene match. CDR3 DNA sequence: TGCAGCGCGGGACAGGGGGGCTACGAGCAGTACTTC. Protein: CSAGQGGYEQYF.

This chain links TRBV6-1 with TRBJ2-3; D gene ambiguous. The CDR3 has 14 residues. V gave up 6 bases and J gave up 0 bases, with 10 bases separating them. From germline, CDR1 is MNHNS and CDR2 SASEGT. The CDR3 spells CASRVGLSTDTQYF. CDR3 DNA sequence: TGTGCCAGCAGGGTTGGGCTGAGCACAGATACGCAGTATTTT.

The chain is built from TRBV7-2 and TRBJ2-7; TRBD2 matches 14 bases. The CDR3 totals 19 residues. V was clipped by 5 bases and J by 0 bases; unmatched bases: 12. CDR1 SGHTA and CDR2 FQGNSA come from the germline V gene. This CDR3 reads CASSPRTSGRTTISYEQYF. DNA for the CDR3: TGTGCCAGCAGCCCCCGGACTAGCGGGAGGACTACGATCTCCTACGAGCAGTACTTC.

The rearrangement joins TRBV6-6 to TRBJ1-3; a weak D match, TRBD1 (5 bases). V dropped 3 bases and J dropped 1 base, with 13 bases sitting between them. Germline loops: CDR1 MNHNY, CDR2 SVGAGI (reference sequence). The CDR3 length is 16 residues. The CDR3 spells CASSYKTALSGNTIYF. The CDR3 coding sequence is TGTGCCAGCAGTTATAAGACAGCTCTTTCTGGAAACACCATATATTTT.

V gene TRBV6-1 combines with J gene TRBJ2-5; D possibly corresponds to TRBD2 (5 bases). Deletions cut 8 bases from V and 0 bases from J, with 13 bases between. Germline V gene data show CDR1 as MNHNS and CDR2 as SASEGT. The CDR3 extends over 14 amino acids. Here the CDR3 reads CASEPGTYQETQYF. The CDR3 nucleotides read TGTGCCAGCGAGCCGGGAACGTACCAAGAGACCCAGTACTTC.

CDR3 coding DNA: TGTGCCAGCAGCTTCGGCGACAGCTATGGCTACACCTTC. Amino acid sequence: CASSFGDSYGYTF. V usage is TRBV7-8 and J usage is TRBJ1-2, with D possibly TRBD1 on 5 matching bases. This CDR3 comprises 13 residues. CDR1 is SGHVS and CDR2 is FQNEAQ in the germline V gene. V shed 3 bases and J shed 4 bases, with 9 bases lying between them. The whole variable domain, remainder taken from reference TRBV7-8 and TRBJ1-2, is GAGVSQSPRYKVAKRGQDVALRCDPISGHVSLFWYQQALGQGPEFLTYFQNEAQLDKSGLPSDRFFAERPEGSVSTLKIQRTQQEDSAVYLCASSFGDSYGYTFGSGTRLTVV.

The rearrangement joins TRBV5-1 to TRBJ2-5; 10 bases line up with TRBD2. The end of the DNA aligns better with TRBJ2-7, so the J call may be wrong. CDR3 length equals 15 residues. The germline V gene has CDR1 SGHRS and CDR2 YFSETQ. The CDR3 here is CASSLALAGTYEQYF. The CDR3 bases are TGCGCCAGCAGCTTGGCACTAGCGGGGACCTACGAGCAGTACTTC.

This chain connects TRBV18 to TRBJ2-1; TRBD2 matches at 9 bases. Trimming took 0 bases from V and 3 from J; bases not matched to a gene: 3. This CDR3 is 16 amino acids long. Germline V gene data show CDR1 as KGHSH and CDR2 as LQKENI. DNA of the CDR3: TGTGCCAGCTCACCACCGGGACTAGCAAACTACAATGAGCAGTTCTTC. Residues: CASSPPGLANYNEQFF.

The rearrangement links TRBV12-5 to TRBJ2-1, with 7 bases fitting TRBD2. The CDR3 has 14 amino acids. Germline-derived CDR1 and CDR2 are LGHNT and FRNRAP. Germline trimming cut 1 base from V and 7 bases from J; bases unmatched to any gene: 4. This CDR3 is CASGLGEGGNEQFF. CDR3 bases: TGTGCTAGTGGTTTGGGGGAGGGAGGGAATGAGCAGTTCTTC.